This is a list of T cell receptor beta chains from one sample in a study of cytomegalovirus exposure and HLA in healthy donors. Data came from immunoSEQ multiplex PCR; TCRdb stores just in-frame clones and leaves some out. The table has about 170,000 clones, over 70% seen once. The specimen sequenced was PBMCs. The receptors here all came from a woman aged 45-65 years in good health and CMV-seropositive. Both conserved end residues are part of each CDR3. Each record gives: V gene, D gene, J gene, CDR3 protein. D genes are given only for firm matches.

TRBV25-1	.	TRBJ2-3	CASSDREYHTDTQYF
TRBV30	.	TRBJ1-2	CAWMTRKEDYGYTF
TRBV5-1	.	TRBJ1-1	CASSLIWSPSNTEAFF
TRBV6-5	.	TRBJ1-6	CASSYRGSPLHF
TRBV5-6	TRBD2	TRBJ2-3	CASSPGGLALPSLPQYF
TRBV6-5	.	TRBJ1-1	CASSYWGSTEAFF
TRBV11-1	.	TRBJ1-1	CASTPRGGINTEAFF
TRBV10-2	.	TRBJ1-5	CASSDPAQGSQPQHF
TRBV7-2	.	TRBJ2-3	CASSSRFSTQYF
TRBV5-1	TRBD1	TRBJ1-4	CASSWTGGSGEKLFF
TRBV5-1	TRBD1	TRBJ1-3	CASSLFGQGLSGNTIYF
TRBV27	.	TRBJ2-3	CASNWPGVDTQYF
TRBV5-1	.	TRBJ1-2	CASSLGPDNYGYTF
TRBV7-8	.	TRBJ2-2	CASRPQGANTGELFF
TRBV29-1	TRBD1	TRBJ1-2	CSAEGTGGGYTF
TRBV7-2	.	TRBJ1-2	CASSLSILRYTF
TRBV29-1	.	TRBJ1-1	CSVSPGHGAFF
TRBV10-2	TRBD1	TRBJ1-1	CASGQGFGDTEAFF
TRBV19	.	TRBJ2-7	CASSISPGLTYEQYF
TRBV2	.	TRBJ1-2	CAIEDNYGYTF
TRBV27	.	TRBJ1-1	CASSPITYTVEAFF
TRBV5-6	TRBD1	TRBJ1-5	CASSTGTGSNQPQHF
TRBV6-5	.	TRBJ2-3	CASSYTGEDTQYF
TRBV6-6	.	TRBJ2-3	CASSYYSFSDTQYF
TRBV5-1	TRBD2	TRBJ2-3	CASTFRGGGSTDTQYF
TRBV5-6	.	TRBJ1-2	CASSVDQRRYGYTF
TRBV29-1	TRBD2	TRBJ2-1	CSVEGSLGSGGLLGQFF
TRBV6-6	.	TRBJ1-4	CASSKQETNEKLFF
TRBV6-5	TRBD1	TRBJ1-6	CASGRAPTGQSPLHF
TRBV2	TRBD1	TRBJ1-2	CASSEEFAGTGGAGYTF
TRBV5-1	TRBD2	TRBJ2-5	CASSPRTSGVNWEETQYF
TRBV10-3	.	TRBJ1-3	CAISALGSIGRNTIYF
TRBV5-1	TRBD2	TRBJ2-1	CASSLEGRVRQFF
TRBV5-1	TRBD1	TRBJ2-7	CASSLGQGSEQYF
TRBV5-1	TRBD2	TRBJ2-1	CASSPRASGGGNEQFF
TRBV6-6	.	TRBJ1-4	CASSSKTGPTEKLFF
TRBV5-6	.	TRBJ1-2	CASSLEGWNYGYTF
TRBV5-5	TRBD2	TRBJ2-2	CASSPGLAGISVGELFF
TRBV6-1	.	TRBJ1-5	CASSVSPDSSNQPQHF
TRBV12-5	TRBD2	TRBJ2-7	CASGKGLAYEQYF
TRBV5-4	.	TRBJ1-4	CASSSRGTNEKLFF
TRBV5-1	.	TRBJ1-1	CASSSSIRTDRISFF
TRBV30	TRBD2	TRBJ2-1	CASGTSGYNEQFF
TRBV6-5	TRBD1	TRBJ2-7	CASSYTRGYSEQYF
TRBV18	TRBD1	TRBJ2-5	CASSQQGASSGETQYF
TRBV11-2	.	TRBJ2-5	CASSLDTYQETQYF
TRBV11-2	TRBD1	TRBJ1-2	CASSLTGGRLYGYTF
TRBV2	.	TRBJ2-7	CASIYSGNEQYF
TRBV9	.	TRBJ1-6	CASSASLTDWSYNSPLHF
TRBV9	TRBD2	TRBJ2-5	CASSDRAGGQETQYF
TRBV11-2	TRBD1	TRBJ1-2	CASSPLTGGQGYTF
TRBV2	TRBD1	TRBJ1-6	CASRGQQNSPLHF
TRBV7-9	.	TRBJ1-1	CASSFLSSEAFF
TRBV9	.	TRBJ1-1	CASSVEGGRGTEAFF